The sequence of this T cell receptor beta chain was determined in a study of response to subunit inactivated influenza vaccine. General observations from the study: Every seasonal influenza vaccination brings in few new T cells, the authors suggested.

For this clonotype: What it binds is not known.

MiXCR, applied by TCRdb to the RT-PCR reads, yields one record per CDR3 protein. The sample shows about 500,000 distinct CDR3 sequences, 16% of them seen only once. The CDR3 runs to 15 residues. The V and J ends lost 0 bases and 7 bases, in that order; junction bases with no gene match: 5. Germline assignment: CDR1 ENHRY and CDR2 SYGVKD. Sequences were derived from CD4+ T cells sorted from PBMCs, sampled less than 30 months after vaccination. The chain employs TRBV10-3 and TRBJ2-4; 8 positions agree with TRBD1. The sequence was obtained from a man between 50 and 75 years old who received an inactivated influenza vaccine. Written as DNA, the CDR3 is TGTGCCATCAGTGAGTCGTATCAGGGGGCGAACATTCAGTACTTC. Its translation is CAISESYQGANIQYF.